The clone carrying this TCR beta chain was seen only once. Its antigen is currently unknown. The table came from immunoSEQ multiplex PCR; TCRdb's copy has only in-frame clones and leaves some out. The table includes roughly 29,000 clones, roughly 80% detected once. V dropped 2 bases and J dropped 6; count of bases not matched to a gene: 7. Germline CDR1 SGHDT, CDR2 YYEEEE. This CDR3 contains 14 residues. The sample is drawn from a study of STAT3 mutations in large granular lymphocyte leukemia. At the level of the study: Roughly 42% of treated T-LGLL patients showed hematologic response to immunosuppression. Study observations and caveats: Every T-LGLL patient had at least one immunodominant TCRbeta clonotype. In several patients, dominant TCR clone burden exceeded STAT3 mutant burden, suggesting STAT3 mutation arose secondarily.

The receptor's source is a woman aged 50 to 60 with T-cell large granular lymphocyte leukemia. Some clones in this sample may be carry-over from other donors' samples. The specimen sequenced was peripheral blood mononuclear cells. The chain employs TRBV5-6 and TRBJ2-7, with 8 bases that match TRBD1. The DNA of the CDR3 is TGTGCCAGCAGCTTCGACAGGGGCGCGAGCGAGCAGTACTTC. As protein: CASSFDRGASEQYF.